Listed below are T cell receptor beta chains from one sample, sequenced in a study of T cells in narcolepsy. The data were produced by immunoSEQ multiplex PCR, yet TCRdb's version contains in-frame clones alone and is incomplete. The sample gives more than 20,000 clones, 85% of which show up once; roughly 10% is in the top ten. The specimen sequenced was memory (CD45RA-) CD4+ T cells from blood. The receptor set was obtained from a human donor in good health. Each CDR3 is given without its conserved first and last residue. A D gene is named only where the DNA matches it firmly.

cdr3_aa: ASSYSGQRDEKLF; v_call: TRBV6-5; d_call: -; j_call: TRBJ1-4
cdr3_aa: ASSLGQGEYEKLF; v_call: TRBV7-9; d_call: -; j_call: TRBJ1-4
cdr3_aa: ASVDLAKNIQY; v_call: TRBV6-5; d_call: -; j_call: TRBJ2-4
cdr3_aa: ASSTLGARTDTQY; v_call: TRBV9; d_call: -; j_call: TRBJ2-3
cdr3_aa: ASSQSGTVDEKLF; v_call: TRBV4-1; d_call: TRBD1; j_call: TRBJ1-4
cdr3_aa: ASSLTYEQY; v_call: TRBV28; d_call: -; j_call: TRBJ2-7
cdr3_aa: ASSSYGTSGSGDTQY; v_call: TRBV7-2; d_call: TRBD2; j_call: TRBJ2-3
cdr3_aa: ASSYGTGISYEQY; v_call: TRBV6-6; d_call: TRBD1; j_call: TRBJ2-7
cdr3_aa: ASSLAGGASNEKLF; v_call: TRBV5-5; d_call: -; j_call: TRBJ1-4
cdr3_aa: ASMLSGDSNQPQH; v_call: TRBV5-1; d_call: -; j_call: TRBJ1-5
cdr3_aa: ASSFDGLAGNYDTGELF; v_call: TRBV5-1; d_call: TRBD2; j_call: TRBJ2-2
cdr3_aa: ASSQQQGIAEAF; v_call: TRBV14; d_call: TRBD1; j_call: TRBJ1-1
cdr3_aa: ASSEGGVGANVLT; v_call: TRBV2; d_call: -; j_call: TRBJ2-6
cdr3_aa: ASSQTHSGNTIY; v_call: TRBV4-3; d_call: -; j_call: TRBJ1-3
cdr3_aa: ASSLRGSPNEQF; v_call: TRBV5-6; d_call: -; j_call: TRBJ2-1
cdr3_aa: ASSLGQRGLGATNEKLF; v_call: TRBV11-2; d_call: -; j_call: TRBJ1-4
cdr3_aa: ASSQEAAATNEKLF; v_call: TRBV4-3; d_call: -; j_call: TRBJ1-4